One TCR beta chain is described in this entry. Treatment described: some 20 received Ad26.COV2.S at low or high dose, single or two shots; about 5 received placebo; per-sample allocation not given. Following the first vaccine or placebo injection, samples were taken on day 63. The entry originates in a study of Ad26.COV2.S vaccination and SARS-CoV-2 variants. Clones were read by immunoSEQ multiplex PCR, and TCRdb kept only the in-frame ones, dropping some. The sample records 350,000 to 450,000 clones, more than 75% being singletons. The V end lost 2 bases, the J end lost 1 base, and 8 bases lay between the germline ends. CDR1 SGHVS and CDR2 FQNEAQ come from the germline V gene. The CDR3 is 14 amino acids.

The sequencing here drew on peripheral blood, taken in a trial of Ad26.COV2.S vaccine versus placebo. The chain links TRBV7-8 to TRBJ1-1; unclear D gene. The receptor's source is a person aged 18-65 years who received the Ad26.COV2.S COVID-19 vaccine or a placebo. CDR3 DNA: TGTGCCAGCAGCTTACGCGCCACGAACACTGAAGCTTTCTTT. Amino acids: CASSLRATNTEAFF. Based on the CDR3 plus reference TRBV7-8 and TRBJ1-1, the full variable domain is GAGVSQSPRYKVAKRGQDVALRCDPISGHVSLFWYQQALGQGPEFLTYFQNEAQLDKSGLPSDRFFAERPEGSVSTLKIQRTQQEDSAVYLCASSLRATNTEAFFGQGTRLTVV.